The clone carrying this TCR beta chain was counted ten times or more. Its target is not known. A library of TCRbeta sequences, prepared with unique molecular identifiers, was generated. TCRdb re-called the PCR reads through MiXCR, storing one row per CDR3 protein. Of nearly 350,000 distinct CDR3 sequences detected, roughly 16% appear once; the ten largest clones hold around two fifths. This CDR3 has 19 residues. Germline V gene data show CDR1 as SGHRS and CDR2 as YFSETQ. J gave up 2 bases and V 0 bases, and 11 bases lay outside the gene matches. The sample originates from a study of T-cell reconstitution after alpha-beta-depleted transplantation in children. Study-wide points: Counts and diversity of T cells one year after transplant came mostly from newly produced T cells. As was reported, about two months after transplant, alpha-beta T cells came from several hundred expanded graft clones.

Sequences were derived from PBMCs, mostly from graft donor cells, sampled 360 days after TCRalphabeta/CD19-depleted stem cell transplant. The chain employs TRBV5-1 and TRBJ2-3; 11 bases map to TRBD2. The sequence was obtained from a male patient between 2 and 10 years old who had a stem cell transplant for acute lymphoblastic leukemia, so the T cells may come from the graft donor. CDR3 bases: TGCGCCAGCAGCTTGGAACTAGCGGGAGTGCGATGGGACACAGATACGCAGTATTTT. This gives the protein CASSLELAGVRWDTDTQYF.